The source of this TCR beta chain is a study of PD-L1 blockade in urothelial cancer. The wider study: Twenty-five out of 29 patients were men whose urothelial cancer was bladder-origin. Reported median T cell count for blood samples was around 140,000. Blood was tested 3 weeks (second dose) and 6 weeks into treatment.

In this sample, this clone turned up once. Its antigen is currently unknown. Time point specified: pretreatment peripheral blood. Overall study findings and caveats: When pretreatment blood TCR clonality was below the median, it predicted better survival.

Generated by immunoSEQ multiplex PCR, the TCRdb table keeps only in-frame clones and is missing some. This table has more than 85,000 clones, roughly 84% appearing once. The V gene lost 8 bases and the J gene lost 4 bases, with 9 bases spanning the gap. Germline CDR1 ENHRY, CDR2 SYGVKD. This CDR3 spans 12 amino acids. The gene calls are TRBV10-3 and TRBJ1-5; unclear D gene. Here the sequenced sample was PBMCs, taken around atezolizumab (anti-PD-L1) treatment. This TCR derives from a man aged 55 to 69 with urothelial cancer. Written as DNA, the CDR3 is TGTGCCATCGGCCCGGGGAATCAGCCCCAGCATTTT. Its protein product is CAIGPGNQPQHF.